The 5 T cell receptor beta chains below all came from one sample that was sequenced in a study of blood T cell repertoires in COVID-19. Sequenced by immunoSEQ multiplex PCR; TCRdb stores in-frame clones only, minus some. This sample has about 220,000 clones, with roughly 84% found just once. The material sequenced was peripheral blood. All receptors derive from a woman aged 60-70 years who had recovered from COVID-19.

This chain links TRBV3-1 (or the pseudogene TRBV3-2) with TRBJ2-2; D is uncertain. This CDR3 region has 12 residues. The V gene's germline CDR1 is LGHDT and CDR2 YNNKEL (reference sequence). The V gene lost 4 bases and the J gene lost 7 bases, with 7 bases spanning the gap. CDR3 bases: TGTGCCAGCAGCCCTAGAGGCGGGGAGCTGTTTTTT. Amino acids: CASSPRGGELFF.

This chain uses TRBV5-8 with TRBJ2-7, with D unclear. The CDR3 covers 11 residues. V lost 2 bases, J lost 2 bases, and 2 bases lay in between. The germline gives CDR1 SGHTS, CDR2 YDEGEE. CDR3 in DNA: TGTGCCAGCAGCTTTACCTACGAGCAGTACTTC. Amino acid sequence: CASSFTYEQYF.

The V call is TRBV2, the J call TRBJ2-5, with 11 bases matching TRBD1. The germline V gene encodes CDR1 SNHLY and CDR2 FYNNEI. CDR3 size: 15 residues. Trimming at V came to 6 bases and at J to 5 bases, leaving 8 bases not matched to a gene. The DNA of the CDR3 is TGTGCCAGCAGCCGTAGGACAGGGGGCGGGGAGACCCAGTACTTC. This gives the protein CASSRRTGGGETQYF.

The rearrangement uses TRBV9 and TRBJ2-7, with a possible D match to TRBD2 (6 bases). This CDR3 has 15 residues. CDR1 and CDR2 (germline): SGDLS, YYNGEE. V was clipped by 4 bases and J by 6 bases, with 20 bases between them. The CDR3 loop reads CASSRQAGPTFEQYF. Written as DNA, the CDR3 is TGTGCCAGCAGCAGACAAGCGGGCCCCACTTTCGAGCAGTACTTC.

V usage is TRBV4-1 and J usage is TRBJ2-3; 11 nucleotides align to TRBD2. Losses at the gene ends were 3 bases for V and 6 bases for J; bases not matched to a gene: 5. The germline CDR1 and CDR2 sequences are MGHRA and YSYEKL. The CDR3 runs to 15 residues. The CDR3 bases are TGCGCCAGCAGCCACCTAGCGGGGGGTGGGGATACGCAGTATTTT. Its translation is CASSHLAGGGDTQYF.